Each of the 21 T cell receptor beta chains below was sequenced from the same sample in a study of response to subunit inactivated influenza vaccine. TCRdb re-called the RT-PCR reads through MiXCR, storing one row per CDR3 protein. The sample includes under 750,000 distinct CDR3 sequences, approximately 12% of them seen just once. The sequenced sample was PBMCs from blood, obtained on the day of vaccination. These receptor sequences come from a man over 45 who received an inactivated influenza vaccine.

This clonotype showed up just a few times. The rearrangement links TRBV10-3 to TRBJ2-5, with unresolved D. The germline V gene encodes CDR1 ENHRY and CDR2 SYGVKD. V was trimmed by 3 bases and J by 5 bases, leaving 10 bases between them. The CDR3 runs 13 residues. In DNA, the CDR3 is TGTGCCATCAGTGAACCGGGCGGTGAGACCCAGTACTTC. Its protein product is CAISEPGGETQYF.

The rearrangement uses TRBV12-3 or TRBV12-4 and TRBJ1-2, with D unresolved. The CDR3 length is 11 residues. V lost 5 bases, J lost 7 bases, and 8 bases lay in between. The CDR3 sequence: CASSKTGGYTF. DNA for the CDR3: TGTGCCAGCAGTAAAACCGGTGGCTACACCTTC.

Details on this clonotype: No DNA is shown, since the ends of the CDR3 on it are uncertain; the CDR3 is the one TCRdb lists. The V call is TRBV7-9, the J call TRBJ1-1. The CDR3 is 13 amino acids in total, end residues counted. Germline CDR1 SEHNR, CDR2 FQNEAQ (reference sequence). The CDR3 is CASSPAVGFGIYF.

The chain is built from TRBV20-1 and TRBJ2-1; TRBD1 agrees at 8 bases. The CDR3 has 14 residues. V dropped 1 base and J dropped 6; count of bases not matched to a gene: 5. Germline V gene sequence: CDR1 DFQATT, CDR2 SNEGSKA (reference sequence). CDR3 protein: CSARADRGGNEQFF. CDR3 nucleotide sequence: TGCAGTGCTAGAGCCGACAGGGGAGGCAATGAGCAGTTCTTC.

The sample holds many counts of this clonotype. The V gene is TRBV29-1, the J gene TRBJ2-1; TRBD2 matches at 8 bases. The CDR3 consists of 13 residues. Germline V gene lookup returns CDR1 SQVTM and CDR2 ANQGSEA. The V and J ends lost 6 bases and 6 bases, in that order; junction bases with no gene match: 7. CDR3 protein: CSVRGLVSNEQFF. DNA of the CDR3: TGCAGCGTGCGGGGACTAGTCTCCAATGAGCAGTTCTTC.

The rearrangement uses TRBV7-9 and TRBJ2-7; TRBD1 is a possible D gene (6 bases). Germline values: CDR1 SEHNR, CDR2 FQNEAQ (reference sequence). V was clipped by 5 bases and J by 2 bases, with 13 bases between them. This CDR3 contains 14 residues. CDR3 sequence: CASSTGHSTYEQYF. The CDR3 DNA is TGTGCCAGCAGCACGGGACATAGCACCTACGAGCAGTACTTC.

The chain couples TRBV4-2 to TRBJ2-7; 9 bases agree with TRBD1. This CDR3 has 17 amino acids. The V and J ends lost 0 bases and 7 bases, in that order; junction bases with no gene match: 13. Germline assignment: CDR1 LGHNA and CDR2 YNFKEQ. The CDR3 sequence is CASSQDLGQGFPGEQYF. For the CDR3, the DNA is TGTGCCAGCAGCCAAGATCTAGGACAGGGGTTTCCTGGAGAGCAGTACTTC.

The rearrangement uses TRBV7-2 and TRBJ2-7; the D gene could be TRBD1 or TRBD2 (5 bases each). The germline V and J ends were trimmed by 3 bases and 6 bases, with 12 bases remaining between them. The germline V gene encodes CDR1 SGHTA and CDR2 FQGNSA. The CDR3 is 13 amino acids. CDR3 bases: TGTGCCAGCAGCTTTGGCGAGGGGCGCGAGCAGTACTTC. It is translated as CASSFGEGREQYF.

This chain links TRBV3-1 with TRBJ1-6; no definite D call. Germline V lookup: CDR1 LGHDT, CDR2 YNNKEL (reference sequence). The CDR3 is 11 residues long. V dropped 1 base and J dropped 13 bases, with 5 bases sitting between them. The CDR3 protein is CASSQGGPLHF. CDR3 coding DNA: TGTGCCAGCAGCCAAGGAGGGCCCCTCCACTTT.

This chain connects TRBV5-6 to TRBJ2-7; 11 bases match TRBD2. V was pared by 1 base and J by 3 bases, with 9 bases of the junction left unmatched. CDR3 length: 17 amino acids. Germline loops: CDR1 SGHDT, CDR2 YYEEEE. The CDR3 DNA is TGTGCCAGCAGCTTGACTAGCGGGGGTGCCCCAGTCTACGAGCAGTACTTC. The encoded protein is CASSLTSGGAPVYEQYF.

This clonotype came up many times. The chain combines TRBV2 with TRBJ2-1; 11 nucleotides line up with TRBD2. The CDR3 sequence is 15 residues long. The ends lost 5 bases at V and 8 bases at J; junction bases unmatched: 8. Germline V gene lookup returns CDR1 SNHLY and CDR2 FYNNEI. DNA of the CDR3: TGTGCCAGCAGTCCGGGACTAGCGGCCTTTCATGAGCAGTTCTTC. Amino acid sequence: CASSPGLAAFHEQFF.

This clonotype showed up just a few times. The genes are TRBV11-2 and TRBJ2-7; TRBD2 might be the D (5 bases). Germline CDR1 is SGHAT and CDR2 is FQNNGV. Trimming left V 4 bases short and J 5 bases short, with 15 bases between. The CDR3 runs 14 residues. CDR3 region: CASSSPRRSHEQYF. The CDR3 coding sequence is TGTGCCAGCAGCTCCCCCCGGAGGTCCCACGAGCAGTACTTC.

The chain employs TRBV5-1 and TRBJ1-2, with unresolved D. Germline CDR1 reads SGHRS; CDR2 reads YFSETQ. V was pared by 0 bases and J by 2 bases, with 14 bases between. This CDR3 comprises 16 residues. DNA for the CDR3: TGCGCCAGCAGCTTGGTTCCCAGTTCTTCCAACTATGGCTACACCTTC. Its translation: CASSLVPSSSNYGYTF.

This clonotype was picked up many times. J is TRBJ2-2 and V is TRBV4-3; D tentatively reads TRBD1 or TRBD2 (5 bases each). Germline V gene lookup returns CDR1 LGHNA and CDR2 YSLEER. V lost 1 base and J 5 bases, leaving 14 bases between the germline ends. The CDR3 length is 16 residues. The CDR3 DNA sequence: TGCGCCAGCAGCCAAGGGAGGACAATTCGAACCGGGGAGCTGTTTTTT. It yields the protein CASSQGRTIRTGELFF.

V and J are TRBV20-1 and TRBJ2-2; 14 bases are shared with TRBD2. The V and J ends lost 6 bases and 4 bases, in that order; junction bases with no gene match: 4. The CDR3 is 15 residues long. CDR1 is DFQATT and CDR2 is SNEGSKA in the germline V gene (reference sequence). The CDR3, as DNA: TGCAGTGCGCGGACTAGCGGGAGGATCACCGGGGAGCTGTTTTTT. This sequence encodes CSARTSGRITGELFF.

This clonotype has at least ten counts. The CDR3 region is CASSVAWGFSYEQYF. CDR3 nucleotides: TGTGCCAGCAGCGTAGCGTGGGGGTTCTCCTACGAGCAGTACTTC. The gene calls are TRBV9 and TRBJ2-7; D tentatively reads TRBD1 or TRBD2 (5 bases each). In germline, CDR1 is SGDLS, CDR2 YYNGEE. V lost 0 bases and J 0 bases, leaving 10 bases between the germline ends. CDR3 length: 15 amino acids.

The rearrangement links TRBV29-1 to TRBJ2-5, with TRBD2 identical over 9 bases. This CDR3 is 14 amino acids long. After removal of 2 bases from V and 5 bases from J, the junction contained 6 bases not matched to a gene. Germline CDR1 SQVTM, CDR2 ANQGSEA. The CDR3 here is CSVESQREDETQYF. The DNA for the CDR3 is TGCAGCGTTGAATCCCAGCGGGAGGATGAGACCCAGTACTTC.

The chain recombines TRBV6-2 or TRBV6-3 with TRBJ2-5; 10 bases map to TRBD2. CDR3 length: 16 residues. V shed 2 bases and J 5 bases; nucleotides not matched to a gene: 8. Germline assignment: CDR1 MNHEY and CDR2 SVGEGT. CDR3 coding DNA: TGTGCCAGCAGTTACCCTCTAGCGGGAGAGGGTGAGACCCAGTACTTC. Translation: CASSYPLAGEGETQYF.

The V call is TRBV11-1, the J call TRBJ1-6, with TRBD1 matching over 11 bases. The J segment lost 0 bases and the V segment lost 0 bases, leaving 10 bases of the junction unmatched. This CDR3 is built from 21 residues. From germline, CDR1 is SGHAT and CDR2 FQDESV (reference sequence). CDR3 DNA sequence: TGTGCCAGCAGCTTAGCCGACCGGACAGGGGGCCCGAGCTCCTATAATTCACCCCTCCACTTT. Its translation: CASSLADRTGGPSSYNSPLHF.

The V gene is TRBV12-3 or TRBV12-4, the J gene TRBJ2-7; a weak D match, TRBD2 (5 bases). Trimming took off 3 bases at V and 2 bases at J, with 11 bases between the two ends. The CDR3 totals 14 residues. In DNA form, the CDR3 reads TGTGCCAGCAGTTTGGAGGACGCCACCTACGAGCAGTACTTC. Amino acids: CASSLEDATYEQYF.

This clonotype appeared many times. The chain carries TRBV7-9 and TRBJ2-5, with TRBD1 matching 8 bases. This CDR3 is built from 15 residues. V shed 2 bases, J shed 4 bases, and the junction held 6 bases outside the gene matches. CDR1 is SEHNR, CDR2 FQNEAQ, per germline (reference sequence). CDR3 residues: CASSLFGQGRETQYF. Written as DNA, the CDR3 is TGTGCCAGCAGCTTATTCGGACAGGGTAGAGAGACCCAGTACTTC. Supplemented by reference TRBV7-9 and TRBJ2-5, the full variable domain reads DTGVSQNPRHKITKRGQNVTFRCDPISEHNRLYWYRQTLGQGPEFLTYFQNEAQLEKSRLLSDRFSAERPKGSFSTLEIQRTEQGDSAMYLCASSLFGQGRETQYFGPGTRLLVL.